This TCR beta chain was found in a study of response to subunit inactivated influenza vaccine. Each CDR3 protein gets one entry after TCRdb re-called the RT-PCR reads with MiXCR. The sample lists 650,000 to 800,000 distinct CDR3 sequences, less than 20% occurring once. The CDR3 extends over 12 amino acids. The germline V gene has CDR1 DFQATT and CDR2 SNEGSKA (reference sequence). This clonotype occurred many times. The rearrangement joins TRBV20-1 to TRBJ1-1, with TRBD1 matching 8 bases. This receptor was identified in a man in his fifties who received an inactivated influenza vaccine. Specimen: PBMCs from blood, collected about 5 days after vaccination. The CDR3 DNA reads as TGCAGACCTACAGGGGGAGGTCCTGAAGCTTTCTTT. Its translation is CRPTGGGPEAFF.